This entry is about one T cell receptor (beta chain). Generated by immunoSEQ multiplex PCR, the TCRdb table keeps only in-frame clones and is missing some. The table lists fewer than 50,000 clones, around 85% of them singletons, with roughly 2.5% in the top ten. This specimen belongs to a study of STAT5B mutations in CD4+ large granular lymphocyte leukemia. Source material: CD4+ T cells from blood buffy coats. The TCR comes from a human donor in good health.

The CDR3 bases are TGTGCCAGCAGTTTCCCCCCCAACTACGAGCAGTACTTC. Translated: CASSFPPNYEQYF. The V call is TRBV27, the J call TRBJ2-7; D call uncertain. CDR1 and CDR2 from the germline V gene are MNHEY and SMNVEV (reference sequence). The ends were cut back, 3 bases at V and 3 bases at J, with 9 bases in the middle. The CDR3 has 13 residues.